This is a list of T cell receptor beta chains from one sample in a study of cytomegalovirus exposure and HLA in healthy donors. Here immunoSEQ multiplex PCR was the method, and the copy in TCRdb shows in-frame clones only, minus some. The table records 80,000 or so clones, 10% of them present only once. Sequenced: PBMCs. Receptor source: a man in his sixties in good health and CMV-seropositive. The CDR3 runs from the conserved cysteine through the conserved F or W. The D gene is left open where the match is weak. Part of the rows lack a size; the others show once, few, many or a class for expanded clones.

D gene: TRBD1
J gene: TRBJ2-3
clone size: NA
V gene: TRBV6-1
CDR3 DNA: TGTGCCAGCACCTGGACAGGTCTAGATACGCAGTATTTT
CDR3 protein: CASTWTGLDTQYF

D gene: NA
J gene: TRBJ1-2
clone size: NA
V gene: TRBV7-9
CDR3 DNA: TGTGCCAGCCACGAGTTTGTTGGGGGGAGTGGCTACACCTTC
CDR3 protein: CASHEFVGGSGYTF

D gene: NA
J gene: TRBJ1-6
clone size: few
V gene: TRBV28
CDR3 DNA: TGTGCCAGCAGTTTGGCAAATTCACCCCTCCACTTT
CDR3 protein: CASSLANSPLHF

D gene: TRBD1
J gene: TRBJ1-2
clone size: few
V gene: TRBV30
CDR3 DNA: TGTGCCTGGAGTGAGACAGGGACGGGTGGCTACACCTTC
CDR3 protein: CAWSETGTGGYTF

D gene: NA
J gene: TRBJ1-5
clone size: NA
V gene: TRBV28
CDR3 DNA: TGTGCCAGCAGTCCTACGGTCATACCCGATCAGCCCCAGCATTTT
CDR3 protein: CASSPTVIPDQPQHF

D gene: NA
J gene: TRBJ2-1
clone size: few
V gene: TRBV29-1
CDR3 DNA: TGCAGCGTTGATGGGGCGGGAAGCTACCGCTCCTACAATGAGCAGTTCTTC
CDR3 protein: CSVDGAGSYRSYNEQFF

D gene: NA
J gene: TRBJ1-3
clone size: NA
V gene: TRBV5-4
CDR3 DNA: TGTGCCAGCAGCTTGGCCGGGGGTGGAAACACCATATATTTT
CDR3 protein: CASSLAGGGNTIYF

D gene: TRBD1
J gene: TRBJ2-7
clone size: few
V gene: TRBV6-1
CDR3 DNA: TGTGCCGGACGGGACAGTTCCTACGAGCAGTACTTC
CDR3 protein: CAGRDSSYEQYF

D gene: NA
J gene: TRBJ2-7
clone size: NA
V gene: TRBV6-6
CDR3 DNA: TGTGCCAGCAGTTACGAAAGCTTGAGCTCCTACGAGCAGTACTTC
CDR3 protein: CASSYESLSSYEQYF

D gene: NA
J gene: TRBJ2-5
clone size: NA
V gene: TRBV6-1
CDR3 DNA: TGTGCCAGCAGCTCAGCAGCGGGCATTGGGGAGACCCAGTACTTC
CDR3 protein: CASSSAAGIGETQYF

D gene: NA
J gene: TRBJ1-1
clone size: NA
V gene: TRBV7-9
CDR3 DNA: TGTGCCAGCAGCTGGGAGATGAACACTGAAGCTTTCTTT
CDR3 protein: CASSWEMNTEAFF

D gene: TRBD2
J gene: TRBJ2-7
clone size: NA
V gene: TRBV5-1
CDR3 DNA: TGCGCCAGCAGCCCCGGGACTAGCGGGTATTTCTACGAGCAGTACTTC
CDR3 protein: CASSPGTSGYFYEQYF

D gene: NA
J gene: TRBJ1-3
clone size: NA
V gene: TRBV5-1
CDR3 DNA: TGCGCCAGCAGCTTGGAAGAGGGCAGGCCGTTCTCTGGAAACACCATATATTTT
CDR3 protein: CASSLEEGRPFSGNTIYF

D gene: NA
J gene: TRBJ1-5
clone size: NA
V gene: TRBV4-1
CDR3 DNA: TGCGCCAGCAGCCAAGTCCAAGCTACTCAGCCCCAGCATTTT
CDR3 protein: CASSQVQATQPQHF

D gene: NA
J gene: TRBJ2-5
clone size: NA
V gene: TRBV6-5
CDR3 DNA: TGTGCCAGCTCTGCGGGGAAAGAGACCCAGTACTTC
CDR3 protein: CASSAGKETQYF

D gene: TRBD2
J gene: TRBJ2-1
clone size: NA
V gene: TRBV7-8
CDR3 DNA: TGTGCCAGCAGCCCGGGACTAGCGGGAGCAACACCCTACAATGAGCAGTTCTTC
CDR3 protein: CASSPGLAGATPYNEQFF

D gene: TRBD1
J gene: TRBJ2-2
clone size: NA
V gene: TRBV5-1
CDR3 DNA: TGCGCCAGTTGGGAAAGAGGGACAGGGACCACCGGGGAGCTGTTTTTT
CDR3 protein: CASWERGTGTTGELFF

D gene: NA
J gene: TRBJ1-5
clone size: few
V gene: TRBV2
CDR3 DNA: TGTGCCAGCAGTGGGGGCAGCAGATATCAGCCCCAGCATTTT
CDR3 protein: CASSGGSRYQPQHF

D gene: NA
J gene: TRBJ2-1
clone size: few
V gene: TRBV4-1
CDR3 DNA: TGCGCCAGCAGCCCTCATGGGAGCTCCTACAATGAGCAGTTCTTC
CDR3 protein: CASSPHGSSYNEQFF

D gene: TRBD1
J gene: TRBJ2-5
clone size: NA
V gene: TRBV30
CDR3 DNA: TGTGCCTGGGGTGTGTCAGGGGGCAAGGGAGAGACCCAGTACTTC
CDR3 protein: CAWGVSGGKGETQYF

D gene: TRBD1
J gene: TRBJ2-1
clone size: few
V gene: TRBV2
CDR3 DNA: TGTGCCAGCAGATCTTGGACAGGGCTCAATGAGCAGTTCTTC
CDR3 protein: CASRSWTGLNEQFF

D gene: NA
J gene: TRBJ2-2
clone size: few
V gene: TRBV19
CDR3 DNA: TGTGCCAGTAGTGGGAGTGTGGAGCTGTTTTTT
CDR3 protein: CASSGSVELFF

D gene: NA
J gene: TRBJ2-4
clone size: NA
V gene: TRBV19
CDR3 DNA: TGTGCCAGTAGTATAGGGCCCCCTGGGGTTGCGGGACTAGCCAAAAACATTCAGTACTTC
CDR3 protein: CASSIGPPGVAGLAKNIQYF

D gene: NA
J gene: TRBJ1-5
clone size: few
V gene: TRBV20-1
CDR3 DNA: TGCAGTGTGGGCACCGGTCAGCCCCAGCATTTT
CDR3 protein: CSVGTGQPQHF

D gene: NA
J gene: TRBJ2-7
clone size: once
V gene: TRBV14
CDR3 DNA: TGTGCCAGCAGCCAGGACTACCGATCAAGCGAGCAGTACTTC
CDR3 protein: CASSQDYRSSEQYF

D gene: NA
J gene: TRBJ2-1
clone size: NA
V gene: TRBV5-1
CDR3 DNA: TGCGCCAGCAGCTTGGGGGCTAATCCCCCGTATGAGCAGTTCTTC
CDR3 protein: CASSLGANPPYEQFF

D gene: NA
J gene: TRBJ1-5
clone size: few
V gene: TRBV9
CDR3 DNA: TGTGCCAGCAGCGTGGTCGGGAATAATAGTCAGCCCCAGCATTTT
CDR3 protein: CASSVVGNNSQPQHF

D gene: NA
J gene: TRBJ2-2
clone size: few
V gene: TRBV28
CDR3 DNA: TGTGCCAGCAGTTTATTTGCTAGCCTCGGGGAGCTGTTTTTT
CDR3 protein: CASSLFASLGELFF

D gene: NA
J gene: TRBJ2-1
clone size: NA
V gene: TRBV11-2
CDR3 DNA: TGTGCCAGCAGCTTTATCAGGACAGGAGGGGCCGAATCCCTCCCGTTCTTC
CDR3 protein: CASSFIRTGGAESLPFF

D gene: NA
J gene: TRBJ2-6
clone size: NA
V gene: TRBV6-5
CDR3 DNA: TGTGCCAGCAGACGGGGCTCTGGGGCCAACGTCCTGACTTTC
CDR3 protein: CASRRGSGANVLTF

D gene: NA
J gene: TRBJ1-5
clone size: NA
V gene: TRBV9
CDR3 DNA: TGTGCCAGCAGCGAAGACGGGGATTTCGATCAGCCCCAGCATTTT
CDR3 protein: CASSEDGDFDQPQHF

D gene: TRBD1
J gene: TRBJ2-3
clone size: NA
V gene: TRBV9
CDR3 DNA: TGTGCCAGCGCCGCGAGGGGACAGGCCACAGATACGCAGTATTTT
CDR3 protein: CASAARGQATDTQYF

D gene: TRBD2
J gene: TRBJ2-2
clone size: large
V gene: TRBV5-6
CDR3 DNA: TGTGCCAGCATCGATACTAGCGGGAGAAACACCGGGGAGCTGTTTTTT
CDR3 protein: CASIDTSGRNTGELFF

D gene: NA
J gene: TRBJ2-3
clone size: NA
V gene: TRBV7-2
CDR3 DNA: TGTGCCAACTCCAGGGCTCCGGGCACAGATACGCAGTATTTT
CDR3 protein: CANSRAPGTDTQYF

D gene: TRBD1
J gene: TRBJ2-1
clone size: NA
V gene: TRBV7-3
CDR3 DNA: TGTGCCAGCAGCGTAAGGACAGGGGGCGCGTACAATGAGCAGTTCTTC
CDR3 protein: CASSVRTGGAYNEQFF

D gene: NA
J gene: TRBJ1-1
clone size: few
V gene: TRBV6-1
CDR3 DNA: TGTGCCACCAATGAATACAGGACCCTCTTT
CDR3 protein: CATNEYRTLF

D gene: NA
J gene: TRBJ2-1
clone size: few
V gene: TRBV2
CDR3 DNA: TGTGCCAGCAGTGAACAGAGGACGGGAACCTACAATGAGCAGTTCTTC
CDR3 protein: CASSEQRTGTYNEQFF

D gene: NA
J gene: TRBJ2-3
clone size: NA
V gene: TRBV25-1
CDR3 DNA: TGTGCCAGCAGTGATAGAGGCCGCGGGGTAAGGAGAACAGATACGCAGTATTTT
CDR3 protein: CASSDRGRGVRRTDTQYF

D gene: NA
J gene: TRBJ1-5
clone size: few
V gene: TRBV18
CDR3 DNA: TGTGCCAGCTCACCACTGGGGGCGGGCAATCAGCCCCAGCATTTT
CDR3 protein: CASSPLGAGNQPQHF

D gene: NA
J gene: TRBJ1-6
clone size: NA
V gene: TRBV5-1
CDR3 DNA: TGCGCCAGCAGCTCTTCCGGATTCCTAGGGGGATCACCCCTCCACTTT
CDR3 protein: CASSSSGFLGGSPLHF

D gene: TRBD1
J gene: TRBJ1-2
clone size: NA
V gene: TRBV5-6
CDR3 DNA: TGTGCCAGCTTTTCCGGGACAGGGGTAAGAGGTCGCTATGGCTACACCTTC
CDR3 protein: CASFSGTGVRGRYGYTF

D gene: TRBD2
J gene: TRBJ2-7
clone size: NA
V gene: TRBV30
CDR3 DNA: TGTGCCTGGAGTGTAGGACTAGACGAGCAGTACTTC
CDR3 protein: CAWSVGLDEQYF